The clone carrying this T cell receptor beta chain was found a few times. As yet, its antigen is unknown. The junction shows a germline mismatch at one end, possibly a read error. The CDR3 is 14 amino acids. Germline CDR1 DFQATT, CDR2 SNEGSKA (reference sequence). The data were taken from a study of blood T cells in healthy people across ages. Study-wide findings and caveats: A strong correlation between TCR beta diversity and naive T cell percentage was seen.

The second PCR ran about 6 to 12 cycles with a sample-barcoded 5' primer and J-beta primers. Carrying 12 random nucleotides, a template-switch adaptor labeled each individual cDNA molecule. MiXCR was run by TCRdb on the 5' RACE reads, yielding one entry per CDR3 protein. In the table there are hundreds of thousands of distinct CDR3 sequences, around 25% of which are singletons. The same sample was also used in a study of T cells of mothers and their children. That investigation notes: There was no detection of any persistent microchimeric T cell clones.

J is TRBJ2-7 and V is TRBV20-1; perhaps TRBD1 as D (5 bases). The sample taken for sequencing was blood. The TCR was taken from a boy aged 5-17 years in good health. Written as DNA, the CDR3 is TGCGGTGCTAGAGAAGGGGCCGAAAGCTCCGAGCAGTACTTC. It yields the protein CGAREGAESSEQYF.